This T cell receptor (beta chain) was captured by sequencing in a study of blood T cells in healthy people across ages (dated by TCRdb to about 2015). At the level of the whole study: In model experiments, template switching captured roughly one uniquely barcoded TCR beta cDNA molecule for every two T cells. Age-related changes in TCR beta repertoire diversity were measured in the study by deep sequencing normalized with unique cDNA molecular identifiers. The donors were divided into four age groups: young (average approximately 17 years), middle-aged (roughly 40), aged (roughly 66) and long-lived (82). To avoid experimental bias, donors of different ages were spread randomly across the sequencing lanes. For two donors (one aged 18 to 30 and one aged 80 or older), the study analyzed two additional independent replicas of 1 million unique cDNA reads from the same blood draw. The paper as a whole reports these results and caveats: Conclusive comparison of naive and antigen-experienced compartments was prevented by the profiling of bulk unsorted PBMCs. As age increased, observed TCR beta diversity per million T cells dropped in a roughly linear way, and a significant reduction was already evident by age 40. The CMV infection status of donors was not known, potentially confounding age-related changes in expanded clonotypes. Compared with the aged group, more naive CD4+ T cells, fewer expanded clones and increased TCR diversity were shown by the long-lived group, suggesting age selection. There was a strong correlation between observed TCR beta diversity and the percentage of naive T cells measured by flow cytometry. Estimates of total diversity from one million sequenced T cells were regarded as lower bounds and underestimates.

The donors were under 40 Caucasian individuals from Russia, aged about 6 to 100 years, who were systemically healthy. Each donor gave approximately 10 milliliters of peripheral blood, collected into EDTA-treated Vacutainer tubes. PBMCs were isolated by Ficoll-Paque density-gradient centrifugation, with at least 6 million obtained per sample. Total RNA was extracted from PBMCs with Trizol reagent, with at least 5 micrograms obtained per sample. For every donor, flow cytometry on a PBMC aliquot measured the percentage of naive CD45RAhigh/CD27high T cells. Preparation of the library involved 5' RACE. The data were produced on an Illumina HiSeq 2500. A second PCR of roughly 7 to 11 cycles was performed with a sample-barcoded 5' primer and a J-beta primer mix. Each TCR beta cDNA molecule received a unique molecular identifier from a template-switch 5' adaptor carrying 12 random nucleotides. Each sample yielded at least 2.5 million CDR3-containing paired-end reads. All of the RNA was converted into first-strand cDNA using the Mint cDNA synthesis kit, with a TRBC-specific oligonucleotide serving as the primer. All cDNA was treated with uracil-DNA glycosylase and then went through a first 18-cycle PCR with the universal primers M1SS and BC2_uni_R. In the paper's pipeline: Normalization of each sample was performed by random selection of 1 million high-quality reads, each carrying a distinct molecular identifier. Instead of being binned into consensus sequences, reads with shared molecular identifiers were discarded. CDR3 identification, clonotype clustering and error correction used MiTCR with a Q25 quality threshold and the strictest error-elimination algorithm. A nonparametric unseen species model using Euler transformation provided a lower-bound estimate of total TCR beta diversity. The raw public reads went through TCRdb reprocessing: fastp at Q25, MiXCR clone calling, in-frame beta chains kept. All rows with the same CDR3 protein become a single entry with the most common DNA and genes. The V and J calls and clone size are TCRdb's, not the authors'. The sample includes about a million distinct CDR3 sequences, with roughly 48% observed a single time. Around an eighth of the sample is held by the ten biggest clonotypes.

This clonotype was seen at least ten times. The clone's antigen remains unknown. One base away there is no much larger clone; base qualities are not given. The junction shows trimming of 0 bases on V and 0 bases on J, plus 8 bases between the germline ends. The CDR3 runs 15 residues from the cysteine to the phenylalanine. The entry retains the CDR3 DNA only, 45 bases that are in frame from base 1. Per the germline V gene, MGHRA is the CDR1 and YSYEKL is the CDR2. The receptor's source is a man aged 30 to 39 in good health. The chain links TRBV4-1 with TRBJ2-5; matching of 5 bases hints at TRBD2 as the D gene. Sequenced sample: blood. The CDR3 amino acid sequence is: CASSQEGRHQETQYF. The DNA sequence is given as TGCGCCAGCAGCCAAGAAGGGAGACACCAAGAGACCCAGTACTTC.